The following is a T cell receptor (beta chain) sequence with its context. Assay used: immunoSEQ multiplex PCR; TCRdb lists only in-frame clones, some missing. The sample has roughly 150,000 clones, approximately 90% seen once. These data belong to a study of T cell responses to AZD1222 COVID-19 vaccine. Whole-study context: Pooled samples include second doses given at about 4 or 12 weeks.

The CDR3 length is 14 residues. Germline CDR1 KGHSH, CDR2 LQKENI. Trimming removed 4 bases from V and 4 bases from J, with 13 bases in between. Sequences were derived from peripheral blood, sampled on day 0 of AZD1222 vaccination. This rearrangement joins TRBV18 to TRBJ1-1; maybe TRBD1 (5 bases). This receptor was obtained from an adult in good health. As DNA, the CDR3 is TGTGCCAGCTCACAGGGGTTACTGGGCACTGAAGCTTTCTTT. The encoded protein is CASSQGLLGTEAFF.